The next 3 T cell receptor beta chains were all read from a single sample in a study of blood T cell repertoires in COVID-19. The protocol was immunoSEQ multiplex PCR, while the TCRdb copy is restricted to in-frame clones and leaves out a portion. The data contain 200,000 to 250,000 clones, approximately 80% of them singletons. Sequencing input: peripheral blood. All receptors come from a woman aged 80 or over with acute or convalescent COVID-19.

The chain employs TRBV9 and TRBJ2-1; 10 positions agree with TRBD2. The CDR3 contains 15 residues. Germline loops: CDR1 SGDLS, CDR2 YYNGEE. The V and J ends lost 3 bases and 6 bases, in that order; junction bases with no gene match: 6. CDR3 nucleotide sequence: TGTGCCAGCAGCGCTAGCGGGGGCGACCCCAATGAGCAGTTCTTC. Its protein is CASSASGGDPNEQFF.

CDR3 loop: CASSSRRDSTEAFF. The CDR3, as DNA: TGTGCCAGCAGTTCCCGCCGGGACAGCACTGAAGCTTTCTTT. The V and J genes are TRBV27 and TRBJ1-1, with 7 bases aligning to TRBD1. The CDR3 spans 14 residues. V was clipped by 4 bases and J by 4 bases; unmatched bases: 6. Germline-derived CDR1 and CDR2 are MNHEY and SMNVEV (reference sequence).

V usage is TRBV6-2 or TRBV6-3 and J usage is TRBJ2-6, with 8 bases that match TRBD1. V shed 2 bases and J 0 bases; nucleotides not matched to a gene: 0. CDR3 length: 16 amino acids. CDR1 and CDR2 (germline): MNHEY, SVGEGT. As DNA, the CDR3 is TGTGCCAGCAGTTACGGGACAGGCTCTGGGGCCAACGTCCTGACTTTC. Its protein product is CASSYGTGSGANVLTF.